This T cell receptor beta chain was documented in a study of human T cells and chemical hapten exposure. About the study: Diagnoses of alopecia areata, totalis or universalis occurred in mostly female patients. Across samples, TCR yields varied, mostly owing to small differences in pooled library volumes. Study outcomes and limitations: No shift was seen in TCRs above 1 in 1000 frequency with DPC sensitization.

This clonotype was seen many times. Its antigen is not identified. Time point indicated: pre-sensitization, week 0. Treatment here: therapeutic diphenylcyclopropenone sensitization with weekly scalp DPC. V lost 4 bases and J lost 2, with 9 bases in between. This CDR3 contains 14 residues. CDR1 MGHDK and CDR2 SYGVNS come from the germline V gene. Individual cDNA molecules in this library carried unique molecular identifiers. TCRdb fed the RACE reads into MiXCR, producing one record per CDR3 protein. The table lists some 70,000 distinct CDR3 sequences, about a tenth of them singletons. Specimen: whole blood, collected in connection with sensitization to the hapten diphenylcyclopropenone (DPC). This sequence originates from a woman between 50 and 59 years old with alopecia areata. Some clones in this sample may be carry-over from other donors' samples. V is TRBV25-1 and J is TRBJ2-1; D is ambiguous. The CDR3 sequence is CASSANNPYNEQFF. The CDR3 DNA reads TGTGCCAGCAGTGCGAATAATCCCTACAATGAGCAGTTCTTC.